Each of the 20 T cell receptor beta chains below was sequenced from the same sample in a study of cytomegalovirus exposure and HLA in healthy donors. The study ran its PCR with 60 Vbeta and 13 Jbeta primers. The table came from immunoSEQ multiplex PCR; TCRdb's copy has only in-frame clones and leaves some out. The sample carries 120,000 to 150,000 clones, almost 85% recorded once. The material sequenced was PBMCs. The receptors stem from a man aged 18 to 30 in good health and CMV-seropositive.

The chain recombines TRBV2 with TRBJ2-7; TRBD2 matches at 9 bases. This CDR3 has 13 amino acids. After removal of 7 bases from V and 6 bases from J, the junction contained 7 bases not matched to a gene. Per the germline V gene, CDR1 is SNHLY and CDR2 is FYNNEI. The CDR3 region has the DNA TGTGCCAGCACCCGGACTAGCGAATCCGAGCAGTACTTC. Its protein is CASTRTSESEQYF. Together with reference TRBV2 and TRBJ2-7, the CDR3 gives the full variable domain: EPEVTQTPSHQVTQMGQEVILRCVPISNHLYFYWYRQILGQKVEFLVSFYNNEISEKSEIFDDQFSVERPDGSNFTLKIRSTKLEDSAMYFCASTRTSESEQYFGPGTRLTVT.

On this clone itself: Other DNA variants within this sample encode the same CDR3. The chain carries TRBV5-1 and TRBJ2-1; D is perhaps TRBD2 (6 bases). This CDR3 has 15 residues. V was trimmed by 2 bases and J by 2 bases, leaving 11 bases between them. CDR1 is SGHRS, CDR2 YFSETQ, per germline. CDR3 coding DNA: TGCGCCAGCAGCTTTTTGCGGGAACCCTACAATGAGCAGTTCTTC. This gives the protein CASSFLREPYNEQFF. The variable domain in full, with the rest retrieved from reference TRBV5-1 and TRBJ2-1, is KAGVTQTPRYLIKTRGQQVTLSCSPISGHRSVSWYQQTPGQGLQFLFEYFSETQRNKGNFPGRFSGRQFSNSRSEMNVSTLELGDSALYLCASSFLREPYNEQFFGPGTRLTVL.

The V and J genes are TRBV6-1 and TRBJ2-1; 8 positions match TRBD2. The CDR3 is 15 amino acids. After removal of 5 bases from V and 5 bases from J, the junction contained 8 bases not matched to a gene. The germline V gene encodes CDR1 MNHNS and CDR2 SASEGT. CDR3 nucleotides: TGTGCCAGCAGTTCTAGCGGGCGGTTCCACAATGAGCAGTTCTTC. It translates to CASSSSGRFHNEQFF.

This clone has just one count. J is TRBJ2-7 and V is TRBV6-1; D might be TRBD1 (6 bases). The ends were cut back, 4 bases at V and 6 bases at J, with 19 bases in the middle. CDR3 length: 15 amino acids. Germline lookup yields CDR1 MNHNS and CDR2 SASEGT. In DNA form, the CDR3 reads TGTGCCAGCAGTGGGCGGCGGCAGGGGAATGGCGAGCAGTACTTC. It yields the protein CASSGRRQGNGEQYF.

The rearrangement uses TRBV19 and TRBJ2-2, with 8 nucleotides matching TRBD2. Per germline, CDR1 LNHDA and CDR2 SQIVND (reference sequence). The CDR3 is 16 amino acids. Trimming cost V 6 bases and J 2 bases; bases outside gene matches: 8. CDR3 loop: CASRPTSGTNTGELFF. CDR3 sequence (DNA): TGTGCCAGTAGACCCACTAGCGGAACAAACACCGGGGAGCTGTTTTTT.

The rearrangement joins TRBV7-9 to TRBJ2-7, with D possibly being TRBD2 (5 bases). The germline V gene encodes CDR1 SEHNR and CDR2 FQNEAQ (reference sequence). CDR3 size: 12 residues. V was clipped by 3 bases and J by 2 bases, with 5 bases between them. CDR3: CASSLEAYEQYF. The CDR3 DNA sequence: TGTGCCAGCAGCTTGGAGGCCTACGAGCAGTACTTC. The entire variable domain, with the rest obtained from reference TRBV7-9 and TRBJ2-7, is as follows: DTGVSQNPRHKITKRGQNVTFRCDPISEHNRLYWYRQTLGQGPEFLTYFQNEAQLEKSRLLSDRFSAERPKGSFSTLEIQRTEQGDSAMYLCASSLEAYEQYFGPGTRLTVT.

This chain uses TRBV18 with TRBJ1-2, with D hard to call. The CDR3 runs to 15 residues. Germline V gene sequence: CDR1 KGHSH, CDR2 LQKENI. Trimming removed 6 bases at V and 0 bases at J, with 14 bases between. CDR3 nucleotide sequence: TGTGCCAGCTCCCCGCGAGACAACCCTAACTATGGCTACACCTTC. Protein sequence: CASSPRDNPNYGYTF.

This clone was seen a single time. The CDR3 sequence: CATSRVLQGTYGYTF. The DNA for the CDR3 is TGTGCCACCAGCAGAGTCCTACAGGGTACCTATGGCTACACCTTC. The chain combines TRBV15 with TRBJ1-2; D is perhaps TRBD1 (6 bases). CDR3 length equals 15 residues. The V gene lost 1 base and the J gene lost 4 bases, with 13 bases spanning the gap. Germline CDR1 LNHNV, CDR2 YYDKDF (reference sequence).

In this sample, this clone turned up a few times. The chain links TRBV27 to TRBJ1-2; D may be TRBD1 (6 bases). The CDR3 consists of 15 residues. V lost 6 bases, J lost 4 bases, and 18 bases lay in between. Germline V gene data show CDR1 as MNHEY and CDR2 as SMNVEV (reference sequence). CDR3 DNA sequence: TGTGCCAGCAGGATCGACAGGCCTGGGGGCTATGGCTACACCTTC. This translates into CASRIDRPGGYGYTF.

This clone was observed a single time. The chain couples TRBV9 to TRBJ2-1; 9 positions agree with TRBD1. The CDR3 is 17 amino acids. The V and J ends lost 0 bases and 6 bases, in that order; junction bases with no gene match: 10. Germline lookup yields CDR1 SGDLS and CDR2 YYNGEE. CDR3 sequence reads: CASSVAPRRQGVNEQFF. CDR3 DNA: TGTGCCAGCAGCGTAGCCCCCCGGAGACAGGGGGTCAATGAGCAGTTCTTC.

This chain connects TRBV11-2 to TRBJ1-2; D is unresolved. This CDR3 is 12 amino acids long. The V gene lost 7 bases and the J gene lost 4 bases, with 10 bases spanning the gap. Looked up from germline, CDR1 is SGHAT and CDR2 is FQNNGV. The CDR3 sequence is CASTRAGYGYTF. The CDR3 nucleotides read TGTGCCAGCACCCGAGCCGGCTATGGCTACACCTTC.

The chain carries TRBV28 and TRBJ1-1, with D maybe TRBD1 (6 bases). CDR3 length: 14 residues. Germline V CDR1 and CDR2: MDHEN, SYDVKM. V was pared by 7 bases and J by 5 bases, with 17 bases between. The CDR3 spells CASILGGAKTEAFF. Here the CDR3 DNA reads TGTGCCAGCATCCTAGGGGGGGCGAAGACTGAAGCTTTCTTT.

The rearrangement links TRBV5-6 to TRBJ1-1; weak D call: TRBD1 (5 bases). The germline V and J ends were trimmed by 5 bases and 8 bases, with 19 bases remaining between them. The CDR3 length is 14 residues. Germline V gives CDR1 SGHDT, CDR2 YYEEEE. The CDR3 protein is CASSLIERDSEAFF. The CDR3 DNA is TGTGCCAGCAGTCTAATCGAAAGGGACTCCGAAGCTTTCTTT.

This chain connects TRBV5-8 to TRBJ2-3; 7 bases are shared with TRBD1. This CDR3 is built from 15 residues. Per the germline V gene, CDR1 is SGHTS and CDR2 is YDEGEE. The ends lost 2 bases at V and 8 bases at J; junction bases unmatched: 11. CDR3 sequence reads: CASSLEGTVLGTQYF. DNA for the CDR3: TGTGCCAGCAGCTTAGAGGGGACAGTGCTTGGTACGCAGTATTTT.

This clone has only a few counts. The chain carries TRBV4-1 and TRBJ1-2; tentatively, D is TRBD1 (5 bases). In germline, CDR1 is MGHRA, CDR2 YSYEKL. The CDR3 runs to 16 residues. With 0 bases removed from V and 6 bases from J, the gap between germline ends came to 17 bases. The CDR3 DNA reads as TGCGCCAGCAGCCAAGATTCCCGGGCGGGGCTCCATGGCTACACCTTC. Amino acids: CASSQDSRAGLHGYTF.

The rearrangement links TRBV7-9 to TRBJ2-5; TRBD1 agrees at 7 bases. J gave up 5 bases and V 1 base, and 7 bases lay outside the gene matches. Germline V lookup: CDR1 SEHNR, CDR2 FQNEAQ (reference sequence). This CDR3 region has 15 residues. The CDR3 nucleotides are TGTGCCAGCAGCTTAGGCGAGGGGGCAGGGGAGACCCAGTACTTC. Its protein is CASSLGEGAGETQYF.

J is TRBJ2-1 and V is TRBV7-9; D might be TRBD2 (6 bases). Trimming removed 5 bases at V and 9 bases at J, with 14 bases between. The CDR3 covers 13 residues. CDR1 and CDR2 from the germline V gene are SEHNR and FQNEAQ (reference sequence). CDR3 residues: CASSPGVTSEQFF. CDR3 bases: TGTGCCAGCAGCCCGGGAGTCACTTCTGAGCAGTTCTTC.

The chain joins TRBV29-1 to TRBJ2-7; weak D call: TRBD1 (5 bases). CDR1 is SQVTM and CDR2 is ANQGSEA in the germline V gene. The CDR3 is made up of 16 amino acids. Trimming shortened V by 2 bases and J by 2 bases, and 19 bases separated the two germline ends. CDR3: CSVELPGGAVAYEQYF. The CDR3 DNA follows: TGCAGCGTTGAATTACCCGGTGGGGCGGTAGCCTACGAGCAGTACTTC.

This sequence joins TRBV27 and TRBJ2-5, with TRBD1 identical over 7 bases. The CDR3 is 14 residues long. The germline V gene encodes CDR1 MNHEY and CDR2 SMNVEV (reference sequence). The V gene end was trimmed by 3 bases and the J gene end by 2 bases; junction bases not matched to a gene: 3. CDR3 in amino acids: CASSLGTAQETQYF. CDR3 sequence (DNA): TGTGCCAGCAGTTTGGGGACAGCTCAAGAGACCCAGTACTTC.

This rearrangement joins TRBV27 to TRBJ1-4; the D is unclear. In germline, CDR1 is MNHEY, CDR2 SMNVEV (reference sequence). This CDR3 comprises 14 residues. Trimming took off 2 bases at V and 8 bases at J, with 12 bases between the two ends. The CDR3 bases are TGTGCCAGCAGTTTAGACCTTCGAGGGGAAAAACTGTTTTTT. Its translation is CASSLDLRGEKLFF.